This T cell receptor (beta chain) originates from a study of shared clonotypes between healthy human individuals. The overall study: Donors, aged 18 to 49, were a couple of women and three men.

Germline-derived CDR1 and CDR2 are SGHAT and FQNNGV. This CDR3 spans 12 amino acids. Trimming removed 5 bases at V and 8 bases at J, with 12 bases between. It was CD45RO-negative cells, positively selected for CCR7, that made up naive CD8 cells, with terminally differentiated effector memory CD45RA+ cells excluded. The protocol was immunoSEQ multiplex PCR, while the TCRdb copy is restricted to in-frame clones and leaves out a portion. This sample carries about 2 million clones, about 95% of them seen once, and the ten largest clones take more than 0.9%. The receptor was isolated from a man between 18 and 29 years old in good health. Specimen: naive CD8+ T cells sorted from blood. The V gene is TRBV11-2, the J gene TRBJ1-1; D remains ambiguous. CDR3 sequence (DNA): TGTGCCAGCAGCCCGCCGGCTTCCGAAGCTTTCTTT. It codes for CASSPPASEAFF. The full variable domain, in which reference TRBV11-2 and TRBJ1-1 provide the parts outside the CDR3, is EAGVAQSPRYKIIEKRQSVAFWCNPISGHATLYWYQQILGQGPKLLIQFQNNGVVDDSQLPKDRFSAERLKGVDSTLKIQPAKLEDSAVYLCASSPPASEAFFGQGTRLTVV.